This TCR beta chain was recovered during a study of cytomegalovirus exposure and HLA in healthy donors. The wider study: Clustering assigned 81% of the approximately 400 genotyped donors to the Caucasian-associated ancestry cluster. Study-wide results and caveats: Common viral pathogens were later found to be apparently linked to several of the most significant clusters. Per published accounts, TCR beta sequences correctly predicted the HLA-A and HLA-B alleles of most subjects. CMV serostatus was the only immune exposure information that was available.

The CDR3 length is 14 residues. V gave up 6 bases and J gave up 6 bases; unmatched junction bases: 6. Germline CDR1 reads SNHLY; CDR2 reads FYNNEI. 13 Jbeta primers and 60 Vbeta primers were used for the PCR. Profiling relied on immunoSEQ multiplex PCR, and the TCRdb table lists in-frame clones only, not all of them. In the table there are more than 80,000 clones, about four fifths of which are singletons. This clone was seen more than once but under ten times. Its antigen is unknown. The receptor was derived from a female donor in good health and CMV-seropositive. The sequencing input was PBMCs. The rearrangement joins TRBV2 to TRBJ2-2; TRBD1 matches 8 bases. CDR3 residues: CASRGQGTAGELFF. DNA of the CDR3: TGTGCCAGCAGAGGACAGGGAACTGCCGGGGAGCTGTTTTTT.